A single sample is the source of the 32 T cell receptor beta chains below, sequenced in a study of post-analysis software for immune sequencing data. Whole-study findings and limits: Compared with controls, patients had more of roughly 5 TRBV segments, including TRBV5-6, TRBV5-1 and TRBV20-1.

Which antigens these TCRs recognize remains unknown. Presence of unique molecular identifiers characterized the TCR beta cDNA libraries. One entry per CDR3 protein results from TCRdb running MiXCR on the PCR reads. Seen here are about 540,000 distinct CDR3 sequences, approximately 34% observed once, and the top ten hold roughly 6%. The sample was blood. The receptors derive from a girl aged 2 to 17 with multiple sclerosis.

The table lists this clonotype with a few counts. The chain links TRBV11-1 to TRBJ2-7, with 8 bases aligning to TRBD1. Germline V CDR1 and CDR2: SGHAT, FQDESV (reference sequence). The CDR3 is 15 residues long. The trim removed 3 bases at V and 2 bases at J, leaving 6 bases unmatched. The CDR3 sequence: CASSLDRDRTYEQYF. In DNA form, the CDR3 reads TGTGCCAGCAGCTTGGACCGGGACAGGACCTACGAGCAGTACTTC.

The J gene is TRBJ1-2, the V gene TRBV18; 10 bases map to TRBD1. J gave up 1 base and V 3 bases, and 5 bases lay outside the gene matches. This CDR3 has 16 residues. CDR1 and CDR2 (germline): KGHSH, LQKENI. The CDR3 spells CASSPDRGILNYGYTF. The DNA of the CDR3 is TGTGCCAGCTCACCGGACAGGGGGATACTTAACTATGGCTACACCTTC.

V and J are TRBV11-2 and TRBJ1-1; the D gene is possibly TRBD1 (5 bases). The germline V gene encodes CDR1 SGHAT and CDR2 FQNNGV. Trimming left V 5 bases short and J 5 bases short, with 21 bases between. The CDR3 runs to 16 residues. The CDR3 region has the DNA TGTGCCAGCAGCCCATCTATAAGGTTTAGGGGAACTGAAGCTTTCTTT. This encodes CASSPSIRFRGTEAFF. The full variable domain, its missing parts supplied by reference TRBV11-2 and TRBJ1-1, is EAGVAQSPRYKIIEKRQSVAFWCNPISGHATLYWYQQILGQGPKLLIQFQNNGVVDDSQLPKDRFSAERLKGVDSTLKIQPAKLEDSAVYLCASSPSIRFRGTEAFFGQGTRLTVV.

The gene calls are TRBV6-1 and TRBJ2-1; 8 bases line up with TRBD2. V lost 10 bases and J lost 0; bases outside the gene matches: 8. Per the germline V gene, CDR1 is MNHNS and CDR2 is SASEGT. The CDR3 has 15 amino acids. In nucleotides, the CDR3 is TGTGCCATTCCAGGGCGGGAGGCCTCCTACAATGAGCAGTTCTTC. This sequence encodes CAIPGREASYNEQFF.

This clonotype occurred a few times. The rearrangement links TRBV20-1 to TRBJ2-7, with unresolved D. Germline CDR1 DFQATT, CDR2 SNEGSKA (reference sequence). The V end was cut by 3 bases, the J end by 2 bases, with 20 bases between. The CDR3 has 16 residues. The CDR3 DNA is TGCAGTGCTAGTCGGATAATCCATGAAATGGCCTACGAGCAGTACTTC. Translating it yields CSASRIIHEMAYEQYF.

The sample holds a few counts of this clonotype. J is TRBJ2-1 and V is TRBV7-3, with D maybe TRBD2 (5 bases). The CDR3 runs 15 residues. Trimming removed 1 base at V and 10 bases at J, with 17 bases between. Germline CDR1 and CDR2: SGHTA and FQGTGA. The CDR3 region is CASSLNSPGRGEQFF. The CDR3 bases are TGTGCCAGCAGCTTAAACAGCCCCGGCCGAGGGGAGCAGTTCTTC.

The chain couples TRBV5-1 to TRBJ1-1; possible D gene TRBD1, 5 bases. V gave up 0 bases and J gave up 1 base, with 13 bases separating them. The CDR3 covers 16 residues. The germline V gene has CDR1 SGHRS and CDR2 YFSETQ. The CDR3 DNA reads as TGCGCCAGCAGCTTGGGGTGGCAGGGCCAGAACACTGAAGCTTTCTTT. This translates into CASSLGWQGQNTEAFF.

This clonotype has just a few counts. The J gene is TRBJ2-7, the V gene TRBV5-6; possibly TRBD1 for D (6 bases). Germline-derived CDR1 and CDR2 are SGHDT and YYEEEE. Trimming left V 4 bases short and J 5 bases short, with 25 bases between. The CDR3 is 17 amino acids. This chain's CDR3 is CASSLWGWTVSQDEQYF. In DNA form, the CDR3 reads TGTGCCAGCAGCCTATGGGGGTGGACAGTCTCGCAGGACGAGCAGTACTTC.

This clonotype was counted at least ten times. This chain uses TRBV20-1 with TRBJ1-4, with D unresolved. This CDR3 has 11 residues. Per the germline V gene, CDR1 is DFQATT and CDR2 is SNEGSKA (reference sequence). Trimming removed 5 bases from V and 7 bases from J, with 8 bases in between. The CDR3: CSAREIEKLFF. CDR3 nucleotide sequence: TGCAGTGCTCGGGAAATTGAAAAACTGTTTTTT.

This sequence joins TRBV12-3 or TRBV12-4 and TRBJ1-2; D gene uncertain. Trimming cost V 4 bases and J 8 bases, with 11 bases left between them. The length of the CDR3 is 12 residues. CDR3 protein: CASSSLPPGYTF. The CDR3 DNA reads TGTGCCAGCAGTTCCCTACCCCCCGGCTACACCTTC.

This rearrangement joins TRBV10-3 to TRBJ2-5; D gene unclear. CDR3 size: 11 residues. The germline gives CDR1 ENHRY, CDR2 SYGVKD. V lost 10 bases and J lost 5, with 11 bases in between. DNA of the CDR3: TGTGCCACCCGGTTTATCGAGACCCAGTACTTC. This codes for CATRFIETQYF.

Written as DNA, the CDR3 is TGCGCCAGCAGACCCGGTTCGGTGAACACCGGGGAGCTGTTTTTT. Protein: CASRPGSVNTGELFF. The chain couples TRBV4-1 to TRBJ2-2; the D is unclear. Trimming left V 6 bases short and J 1 base short, with 12 bases between. The CDR3 extends over 15 amino acids. Germline lookup yields CDR1 MGHRA and CDR2 YSYEKL.

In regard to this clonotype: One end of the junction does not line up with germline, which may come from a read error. As DNA, the CDR3 is TGTGCCTGCAGTTTAGGGCAGGGTTGGACTAATGAAAAACTGTTTTTT. It encodes CACSLGQGWTNEKLFF. The chain recombines TRBV12-3 or TRBV12-4 with TRBJ1-4; the D gene is possibly TRBD1 (5 bases). The CDR3 totals 16 residues.

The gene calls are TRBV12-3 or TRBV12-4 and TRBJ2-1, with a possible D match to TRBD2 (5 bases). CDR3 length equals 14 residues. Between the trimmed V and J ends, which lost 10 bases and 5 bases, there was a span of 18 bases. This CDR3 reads CATRMRVTNNEQFF. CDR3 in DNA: TGTGCCACCCGGATGAGGGTAACGAACAATGAGCAGTTCTTC.

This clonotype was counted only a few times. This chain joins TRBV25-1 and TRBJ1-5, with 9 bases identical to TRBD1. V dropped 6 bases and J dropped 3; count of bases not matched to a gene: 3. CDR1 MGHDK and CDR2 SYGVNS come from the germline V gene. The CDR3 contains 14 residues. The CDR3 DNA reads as TGTGCCAGCAGAGGGACAGGGCCCAATCAGCCCCAGCATTTT. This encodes CASRGTGPNQPQHF.

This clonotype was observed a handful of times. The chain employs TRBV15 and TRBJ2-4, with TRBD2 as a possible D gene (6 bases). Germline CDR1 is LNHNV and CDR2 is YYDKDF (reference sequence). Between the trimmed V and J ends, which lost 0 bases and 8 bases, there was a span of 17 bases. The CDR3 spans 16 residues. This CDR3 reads CATSRDGGGGMDIQYF. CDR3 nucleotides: TGTGCCACCAGCAGAGATGGTGGGGGAGGCATGGACATTCAGTACTTC. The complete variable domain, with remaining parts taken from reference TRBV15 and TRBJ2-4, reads DAMVIQNPRYQVTQFGKPVTLSCSQTLNHNVMYWYQQKSSQAPKLLFHYYDKDFNNEADTPDNFQSRRPNTSFCFLDIRSPGLGDTAMYLCATSRDGGGGMDIQYFGAGTRLSVL.

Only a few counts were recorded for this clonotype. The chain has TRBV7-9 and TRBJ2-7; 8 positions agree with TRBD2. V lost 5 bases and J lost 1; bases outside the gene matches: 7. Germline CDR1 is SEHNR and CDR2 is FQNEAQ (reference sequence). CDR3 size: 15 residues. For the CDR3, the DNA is TGTGCCAGCAGCGAACTAGCGGTAAGGTCCTACGAGCAGTACTTC. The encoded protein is CASSELAVRSYEQYF. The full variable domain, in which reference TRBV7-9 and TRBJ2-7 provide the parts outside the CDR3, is DTGVSQNPRHKITKRGQNVTFRCDPISEHNRLYWYRQTLGQGPEFLTYFQNEAQLEKSRLLSDRFSAERPKGSFSTLEIQRTEQGDSAMYLCASSELAVRSYEQYFGPGTRLTVT.

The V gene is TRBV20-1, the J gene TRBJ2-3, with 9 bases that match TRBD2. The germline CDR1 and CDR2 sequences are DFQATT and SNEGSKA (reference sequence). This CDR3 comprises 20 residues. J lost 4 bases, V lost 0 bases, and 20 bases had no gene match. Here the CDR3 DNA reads TGCAGTGCTAGAGATCAGGGCCTCCTCGTGGGGACTAGCTTCGCAGATACGCAGTATTTT. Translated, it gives CSARDQGLLVGTSFADTQYF.

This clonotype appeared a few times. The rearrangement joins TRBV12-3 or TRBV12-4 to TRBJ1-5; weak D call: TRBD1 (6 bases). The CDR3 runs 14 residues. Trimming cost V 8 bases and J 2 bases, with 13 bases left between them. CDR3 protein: CASAYRVGNQPQHF. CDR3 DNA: TGTGCCAGCGCCTACAGGGTTGGCAATCAGCCCCAGCATTTT.

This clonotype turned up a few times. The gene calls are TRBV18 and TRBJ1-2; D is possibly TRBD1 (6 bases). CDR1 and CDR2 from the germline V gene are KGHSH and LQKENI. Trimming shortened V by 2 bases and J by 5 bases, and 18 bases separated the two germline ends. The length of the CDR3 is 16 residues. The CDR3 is CASSPGFRGQSYGYTF. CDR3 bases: TGTGCCAGCTCACCAGGGTTTCGAGGACAGTCTTATGGCTACACCTTC.

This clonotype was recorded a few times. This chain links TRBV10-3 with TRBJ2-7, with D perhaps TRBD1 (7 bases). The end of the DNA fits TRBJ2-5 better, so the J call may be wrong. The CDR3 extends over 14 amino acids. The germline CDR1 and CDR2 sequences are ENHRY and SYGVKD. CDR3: CATALSAGQETQYF. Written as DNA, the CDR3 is TGTGCCACTGCGTTGAGTGCGGGACAGGAGACCCAGTACTTC.

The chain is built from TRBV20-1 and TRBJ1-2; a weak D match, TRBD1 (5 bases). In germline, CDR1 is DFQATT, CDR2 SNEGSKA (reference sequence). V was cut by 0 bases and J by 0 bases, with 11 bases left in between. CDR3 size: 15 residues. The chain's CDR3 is CSARDSAGSNYGYTF. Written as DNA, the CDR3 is TGCAGTGCTAGAGATAGCGCAGGGTCTAACTATGGCTACACCTTC.

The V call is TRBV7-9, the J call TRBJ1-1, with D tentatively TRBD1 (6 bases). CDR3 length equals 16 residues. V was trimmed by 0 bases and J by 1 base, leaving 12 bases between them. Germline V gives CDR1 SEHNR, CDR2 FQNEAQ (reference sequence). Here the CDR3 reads CASSLAPGQKNTEAFF. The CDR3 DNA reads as TGTGCCAGCAGCTTAGCTCCAGGACAGAAGAACACTGAAGCTTTCTTT.

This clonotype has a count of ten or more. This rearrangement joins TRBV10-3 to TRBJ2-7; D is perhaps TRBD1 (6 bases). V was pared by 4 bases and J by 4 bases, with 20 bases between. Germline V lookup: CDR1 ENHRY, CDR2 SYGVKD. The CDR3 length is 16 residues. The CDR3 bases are TGTGCCATCAGTGTGGGGGCACCGGGACAAAATTACGAGCAGTACTTC. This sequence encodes CAISVGAPGQNYEQYF.

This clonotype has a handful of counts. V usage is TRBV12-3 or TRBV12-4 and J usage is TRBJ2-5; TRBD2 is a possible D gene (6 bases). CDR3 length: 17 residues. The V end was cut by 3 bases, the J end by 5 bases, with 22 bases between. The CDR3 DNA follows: TGTGCCAGCAGTTTTTTCTTTGGAGGGACTCCCGGCGAGACCCAGTACTTC. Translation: CASSFFFGGTPGETQYF.

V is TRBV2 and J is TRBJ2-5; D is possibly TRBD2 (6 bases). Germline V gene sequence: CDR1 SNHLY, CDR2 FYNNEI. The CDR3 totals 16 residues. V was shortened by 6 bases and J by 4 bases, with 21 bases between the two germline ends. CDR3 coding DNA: TGTGCCAGCAGACCTAACCGGGCCCTAGCGTCAGAGACCCAGTACTTC. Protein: CASRPNRALASETQYF.

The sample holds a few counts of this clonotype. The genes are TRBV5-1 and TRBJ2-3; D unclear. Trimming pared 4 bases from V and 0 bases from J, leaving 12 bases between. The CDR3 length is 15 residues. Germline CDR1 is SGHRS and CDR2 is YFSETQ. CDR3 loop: CASSPWDRSTDTQYF. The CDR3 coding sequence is TGCGCCAGCAGCCCTTGGGATAGAAGCACAGATACGCAGTATTTT.

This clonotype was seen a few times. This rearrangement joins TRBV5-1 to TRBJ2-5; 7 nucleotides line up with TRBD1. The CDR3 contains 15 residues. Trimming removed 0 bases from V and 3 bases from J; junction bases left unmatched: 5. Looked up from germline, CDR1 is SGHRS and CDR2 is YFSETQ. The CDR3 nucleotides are TGCGCCAGCAGCTTGGGGGCCGGGACAGAAGAGACCCAGTACTTC. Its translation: CASSLGAGTEETQYF. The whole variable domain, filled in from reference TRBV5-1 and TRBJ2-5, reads KAGVTQTPRYLIKTRGQQVTLSCSPISGHRSVSWYQQTPGQGLQFLFEYFSETQRNKGNFPGRFSGRQFSNSRSEMNVSTLELGDSALYLCASSLGAGTEETQYFGPGTRLLVL.

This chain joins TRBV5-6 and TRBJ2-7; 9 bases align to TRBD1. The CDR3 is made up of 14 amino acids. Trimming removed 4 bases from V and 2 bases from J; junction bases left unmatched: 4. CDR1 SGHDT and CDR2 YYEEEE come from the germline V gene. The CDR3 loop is CASSGDREAYEQYF. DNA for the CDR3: TGTGCCAGCAGCGGGGACAGGGAGGCCTACGAGCAGTACTTC.

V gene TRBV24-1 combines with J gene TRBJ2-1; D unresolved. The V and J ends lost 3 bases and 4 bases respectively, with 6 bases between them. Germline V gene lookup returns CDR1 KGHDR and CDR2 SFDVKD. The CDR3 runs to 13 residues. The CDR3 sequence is CATSDHPYNEQFF. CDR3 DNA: TGTGCCACCAGTGATCACCCGTACAATGAGCAGTTCTTC.

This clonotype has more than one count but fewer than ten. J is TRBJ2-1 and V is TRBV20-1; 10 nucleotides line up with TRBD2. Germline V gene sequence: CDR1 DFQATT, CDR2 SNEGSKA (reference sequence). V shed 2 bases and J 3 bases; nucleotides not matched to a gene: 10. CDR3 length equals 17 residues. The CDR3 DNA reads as TGCAGTGCTAGACCCCCCAGAGCGGGGGGGCTCTACAATGAGCAGTTCTTC. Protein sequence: CSARPPRAGGLYNEQFF.

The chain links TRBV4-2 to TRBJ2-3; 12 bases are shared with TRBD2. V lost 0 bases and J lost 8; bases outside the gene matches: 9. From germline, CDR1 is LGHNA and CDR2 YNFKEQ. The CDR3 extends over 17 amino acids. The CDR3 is CASSQDRLAGVGLTQYF. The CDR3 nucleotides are TGTGCCAGCAGCCAAGATCGACTAGCGGGGGTAGGGCTTACGCAGTATTTT.